One and the same sample provided the 12 T cell receptor beta chains below, sequenced in a study of cytomegalovirus exposure and HLA in healthy donors. PCR was performed using 60 Vbeta and 13 Jbeta primers. TCRdb's copy holds only in-frame clones and misses some; the assay was immunoSEQ multiplex PCR. This sample has about 160,000 clones, with 79% found just once. Material for sequencing was PBMCs. All receptors come from a man in his fifties or sixties in good health and CMV-seropositive.

The rearrangement joins TRBV11-2 to TRBJ2-1, with TRBD2 matching over 8 bases. The CDR3 consists of 15 residues. Germline V gene data show CDR1 as SGHAT and CDR2 as FQNNGV. V dropped 0 bases and J dropped 12; count of bases not matched to a gene: 10. CDR3 region: CASSLEPGLVMVQFF. Written as DNA, the CDR3 is TGTGCCAGCAGCTTAGAACCGGGACTAGTAATGGTGCAGTTCTTC.

As DNA, the CDR3 is TGTGCCAGCAGCTTAGAAGCGGACTCTAGGTGGGGCACAGATACGCAGTATTTT. Protein product: CASSLEADSRWGTDTQYF. This rearrangement joins TRBV11-3 to TRBJ2-3; D might be TRBD2 (5 bases). Deletions cut 0 bases from V and 1 base from J, with 17 bases between. The CDR3 consists of 18 residues. Germline V gives CDR1 SGHNT, CDR2 YENEEA.

Remarks on this clone: At one boundary the junction diverges from the germline segment, which might be a read error. The chain is built from TRBV7-9 and TRBJ1-1, with TRBD1 as a possible D gene (5 bases). The CDR3 contains 14 residues. Germline CDR1 is SEHNR and CDR2 is FQNEAQ (reference sequence). CDR3 in DNA: TGTTCCAGCAGCGAACAGACAGTGAACACTGAAGCTTTCTTT. Protein: CSSSEQTVNTEAFF.

J is TRBJ2-5 and V is TRBV28, with a tentative D call TRBD1 (6 bases). This CDR3 comprises 15 residues. CDR1 MDHEN and CDR2 SYDVKM come from the germline V gene. The V end was cut by 5 bases, the J end by 1 base, with 14 bases between. CDR3 sequence: CASSPPWGLQETQYF. The DNA of the CDR3 is TGTGCCAGCAGTCCCCCCTGGGGGCTCCAAGAGACCCAGTACTTC.

J is TRBJ2-7 and V is TRBV28, with 7 bases lining up with TRBD1. The V gene end was trimmed by 6 bases and the J gene end by 2 bases; junction bases not matched to a gene: 13. Germline V gene data show CDR1 as MDHEN and CDR2 as SYDVKM. CDR3 length: 16 amino acids. This chain's CDR3 is CASRPGGALPPYEQYF. The DNA of the CDR3 is TGTGCCAGCAGGCCAGGGGGTGCCCTTCCCCCCTACGAGCAGTACTTC.

The genes are TRBV10-3 and TRBJ2-7; TRBD1 matches at 10 bases. Germline V gene sequence: CDR1 ENHRY, CDR2 SYGVKD. J was trimmed by 5 bases and V by 3 bases; bases with no gene match: 7. This CDR3 has 15 amino acids. The CDR3 here is CAISDPGQGRNEQYF. DNA for the CDR3: TGTGCCATCAGTGACCCGGGACAGGGGCGCAACGAGCAGTACTTC.

The rearrangement joins TRBV7-8 to TRBJ2-1; unclear D gene. Trimming left V 7 bases short and J 5 bases short, with 12 bases between. Germline V gene data show CDR1 as SGHVS and CDR2 as FQNEAQ. This CDR3 is built from 13 residues. The CDR3 bases are TGTGCCAGCACCCAGTCACCCCACAATGAGCAGTTCTTC. It is translated as CASTQSPHNEQFF.

J is TRBJ2-3 and V is TRBV11-2; D ambiguous. The CDR3 consists of 16 residues. Trimming pared 5 bases from V and 2 bases from J, leaving 17 bases between. Germline V gene sequence: CDR1 SGHAT, CDR2 FQNNGV. The CDR3 DNA reads TGTGCCAGCAGCCCGGGTGACCCCCGGGTCACAGATACGCAGTATTTT. Translated, it gives CASSPGDPRVTDTQYF.

CDR3 coding DNA: TGTGCCAGCAGCTCTTTCCGAGGGGGCTACGAGCAGTACTTC. Protein sequence: CASSSFRGGYEQYF. J is TRBJ2-7 and V is TRBV11-2, with D possibly matching TRBD1 (6 bases). Germline V lookup: CDR1 SGHAT, CDR2 FQNNGV. CDR3 length: 14 residues. V was clipped by 4 bases and J by 3 bases, with 13 bases between them.

As DNA, the CDR3 is TGCGCCAGCAGCTTGGAAGGGGTTGATGGCTACACCTTC. Translating it yields CASSLEGVDGYTF. The chain carries TRBV5-1 and TRBJ1-2; tentative D call: TRBD1 (5 bases). Germline-derived CDR1 and CDR2 are SGHRS and YFSETQ. The CDR3 extends over 13 amino acids. With 0 bases removed from V and 6 bases from J, the gap between germline ends came to 9 bases.

This clone was observed a handful of times. CDR3 nucleotide sequence: TGTGCCAGCAGTGCAACAGTGAACACTGAAGCTTTCTTT. Encoded protein: CASSATVNTEAFF. The chain is built from TRBV25-1 and TRBJ1-1; D gene unclear. The germline V and J ends were trimmed by 4 bases and 0 bases, with 6 bases remaining between them. The CDR3 runs 13 residues. Germline lookup yields CDR1 MGHDK and CDR2 SYGVNS.

The J gene is TRBJ2-3, the V gene TRBV4-2; TRBD2 matches 10 bases. The CDR3 consists of 15 residues. In germline, CDR1 is LGHNA, CDR2 YNFKEQ. V lost 3 bases to trimming and J lost 6 bases; unmatched junction nucleotides: 6. The chain's CDR3 is CASSHSSSGSDTQYF. Written as DNA, the CDR3 is TGTGCCAGCAGCCATTCGTCTAGCGGGAGTGATACGCAGTATTTT.